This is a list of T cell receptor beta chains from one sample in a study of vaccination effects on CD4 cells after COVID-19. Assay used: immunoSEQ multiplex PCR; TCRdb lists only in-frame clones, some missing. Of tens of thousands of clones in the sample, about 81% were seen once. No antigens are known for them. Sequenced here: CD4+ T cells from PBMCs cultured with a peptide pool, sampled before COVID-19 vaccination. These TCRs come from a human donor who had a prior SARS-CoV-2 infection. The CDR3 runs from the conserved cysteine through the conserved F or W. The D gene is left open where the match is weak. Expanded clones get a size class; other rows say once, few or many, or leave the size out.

TGCGCCAGCAGCTGGGGCACAGGGGTTCGGTACGAGCAGTACTTC | CASSWGTGVRYEQYF | TRBD1 | TRBJ2-7 | TRBV5-1 | -
TGTGCCAGCAGAGCGGCAGGGGCTTACGAGCAGTACTTC | CASRAAGAYEQYF | - | TRBJ2-7 | TRBV2 | -
TGTGCCACCAGCAGGAAAGGACAGGGAAATCAGCCCCAGCATTTT | CATSRKGQGNQPQHF | TRBD1 | TRBJ1-5 | TRBV15 | -
TGTGCCAGCAGCCGAAGTCGGGTCTACAGGGATGGGACCTACAATGAGCAGTTCTTC | CASSRSRVYRDGTYNEQFF | - | TRBJ2-1 | TRBV14 | -
TGTGCCAGCAGATCGAGGGGTAGCGGGAGCACAGATACGCAGTATTTT | CASRSRGSGSTDTQYF | TRBD2 | TRBJ2-3 | TRBV7-2 | few
TGTGCCACCAGCAGAGATCCCGGGGACGCGCAGGAGCAGTACTTC | CATSRDPGDAQEQYF | - | TRBJ2-7 | TRBV15 | -
TGCGCCAGCAGCTTGGGCGCGGGAGGGAATTATTGGGAGACCCAGTACTTC | CASSLGAGGNYWETQYF | TRBD2 | TRBJ2-5 | TRBV5-1 | -
TGCGCCAGCAGCCAAAACAGGGCCTCTGGAAACACCATATATTTT | CASSQNRASGNTIYF | - | TRBJ1-3 | TRBV4-1 | few
TGCGCCAGCAGCTTGTGGTTTGGGACGGCCTCCTACGAGCAGTACTTC | CASSLWFGTASYEQYF | - | TRBJ2-7 | TRBV5-1 | -
TGCGCCAGCAGCTTGGCCCGGGACACCAGAGCAACTAATGAAAAACTGTTTTTT | CASSLARDTRATNEKLFF | - | TRBJ1-4 | TRBV5-1 | once
TGTGCCAGCAGCTTAAGGGACAGTACGCATCAGCCCCAGCATTTT | CASSLRDSTHQPQHF | TRBD1 | TRBJ1-5 | TRBV13 | -
TGTGCCAGTAGTAGCGGGGTAAGCGATCAGCCCCAGCATTTT | CASSSGVSDQPQHF | - | TRBJ1-5 | TRBV19 | -
TGTGCCAGCTCACCACAAAGGCAGGGTATAAGTTCCTACGAGCAGTACTTC | CASSPQRQGISSYEQYF | - | TRBJ2-7 | TRBV18 | -
TGTGCCAGCAGTTCAAGCCGGTCGGGACTAGTGGGTTTTTTAGATACGCAGTATTTT | CASSSSRSGLVGFLDTQYF | TRBD2 | TRBJ2-3 | TRBV27 | -
TGTGCCAGCAGCCAAGGGGTTCCTAGATACAATGAGCAGTTCTTC | CASSQGVPRYNEQFF | - | TRBJ2-1 | TRBV3-1/TRBV3-2 | -
TGTGCTAGTGGTTGGACGACAGGGCCCAATCAGCCCCAGCATTTT | CASGWTTGPNQPQHF | TRBD1 | TRBJ1-5 | TRBV12-5 | -
TGCGCCAGCAGCTTGGTGGTGGGGCGGGATGAAAAACTGTTTTTT | CASSLVVGRDEKLFF | - | TRBJ1-4 | TRBV5-1 | -